This T cell receptor (beta chain) was captured in a study of tissue T cells after allogeneic stem cell transplantation. The table came from immunoSEQ multiplex PCR; TCRdb's copy has only in-frame clones and leaves some out. The repertoire has roughly 50,000 clones, around 70% of them found once; the top ten carry around 0.5%. This clone was detected a few times. Its cognate antigen is unknown. Genes here carry mouse names. Study results and caveats: In patients and mice, blood and spleen missed much of tissue repertoire. Alloreactivity or antigen specificity of tissue TCRs was not determined; some clones might be host cells.

The sequence was collected from a pool of C57BL/6 mice in good health. The specimen was sorted cells pooled from one or two spleens.

CDR3 region: CASSLHRGGEQYF. Partial CDR3 DNA: TGTGCTAGCAGTTTACACAGGGGTGGGGAACAGTAC. The chain recombines TRBV29 with TRBJ2-7; TRBD1 agrees at 7 bases. Sequencing ends 1 residue short of the CDR3 end; the germline J gene provides the rest. This CDR3 region has 13 residues. Looked up from germline, CDR1 is MSHET and CDR2 is SYDVDS. Trimming cost V 2 bases and J 7 bases; bases outside gene matches: 5.